The 5 T cell receptor beta chains below were found in one sample sequenced in a study of PD-L1 blockade in urothelial cancer. Specified time point: pretreatment peripheral blood. The assay was immunoSEQ multiplex PCR, and TCRdb's table has in-frame clones only and misses some. Of 49,000 or so clones listed, 86% are singletons. The sample in question was PBMCs, obtained around atezolizumab (anti-PD-L1) treatment. Receptors were obtained from a man between 60 and 75 years old with urothelial cancer.

This chain uses TRBV7-2 with TRBJ1-2; D is perhaps TRBD1 (6 bases). With 6 bases removed from V and 4 bases from J, the gap between germline ends came to 15 bases. Germline V gene sequence: CDR1 SGHTA, CDR2 FQGNSA. The CDR3 is made up of 14 amino acids. The CDR3 nucleotides read TGTGCCAGCAGTCAACAGGGAGCGATCTATGGCTACACCTTC. Translation: CASSQQGAIYGYTF.

The count of this clone is one. CDR3 loop: CSVAARNTGELFF. The CDR3 region has the DNA TGCAGCGTGGCCGCTCGGAACACCGGGGAGCTGTTTTTT. The chain employs TRBV29-1 and TRBJ2-2; no firm D call. CDR1 is SQVTM, CDR2 ANQGSEA, per germline. The CDR3 covers 13 residues. The ends were cut back, 6 bases at V and 1 base at J, with 9 bases in the middle.

This rearrangement joins TRBV25-1 to TRBJ2-5, with TRBD2 as a possible D gene (6 bases). Per the germline V gene, CDR1 is MGHDK and CDR2 is SYGVNS. The V and J ends lost 3 bases and 2 bases respectively, with 22 bases between them. CDR3 length: 18 amino acids. The DNA of the CDR3 is TGTGCCAGCAGTGAGTTTGGGAGTGTCGGGGGAGGTCAAGAGACCCAGTACTTC. Protein sequence: CASSEFGSVGGGQETQYF.

The CDR3 is CASWETGGNQPQHF. DNA of the CDR3: TGTGCCAGCTGGGAGACAGGGGGCAATCAGCCCCAGCATTTT. The chain uses TRBV6-1 and TRBJ1-5; TRBD1 matches at 8 bases. The CDR3 is 14 residues long. V shed 8 bases and J 2 bases; nucleotides not matched to a gene: 5. The germline V gene encodes CDR1 MNHNS and CDR2 SASEGT.

The CDR3, as DNA: TGCGCCAGCAGCCCAAACGGCGGTAGCAATCAGCCCCAGCATTTT. Amino acid sequence: CASSPNGGSNQPQHF. The chain combines TRBV5-1 with TRBJ1-5; D not certain. There are 15 residues in the CDR3. CDR1 and CDR2 (germline): SGHRS, YFSETQ. The germline V and J ends were trimmed by 4 bases and 0 bases, with 11 bases remaining between them.